This T cell receptor (beta chain) was identified during a study of breast tumors, draining lymph nodes, adjacent tissues. This clonotype was counted at least ten times. TCRdb re-called the multiplex PCR reads through MiXCR, storing one row per CDR3 protein. There are approximately 150,000 distinct CDR3 sequences in the sample; 32% occur only once, and less than 2.5% lies in the top ten. CDR3 length: 15 residues. J gave up 7 bases and V 5 bases, and 7 bases lay outside the gene matches. Breast cancer patients provided tissue from their axillary draining lymph nodes. The V and J genes are TRBV12-3 or TRBV12-4 and TRBJ1-6; 8 nucleotides match TRBD1. This sequence originates from a female donor with breast cancer. Some clones in this sample may be carry-over from other donors' samples. The sequenced sample was axillary lymph node tissue. CDR3: CASSAYRGGNSPLHF. The CDR3 DNA sequence: TGTGCCAGCAGTGCCTACAGGGGGGGAAATTCACCCCTCCACTTT.